These T cell receptor beta chains were read from a single sample in a study of identical twins. TCRdb processed the 5' RACE reads anew with MiXCR; each CDR3 protein has one entry. The table shows around 530,000 distinct CDR3 sequences, with roughly 15% occurring only once. This sample also appeared in a second study, on yellow fever vaccine responses in identical twins.

The sequencing sample was made of CD4+ T cells sorted from blood. These receptors were collected from a woman aged 18-30 years in good health. Both conserved end residues are part of each CDR3. The order of the fields is clone size, V gene, J gene, D gene, CDR3 protein, CDR3 DNA. D genes are given only for firm matches. Not all rows give a size; the values are once, few, many and, for expanded clones, a class.

size: .
V: TRBV20-1
J: TRBJ2-1
D: TRBD2
CDR3: CSATSPSGRGGNEQFF
DNA: TGCAGTGCCACGTCCCCTAGCGGGAGAGGAGGCAATGAGCAGTTCTTC

size: few
V: TRBV12-3/TRBV12-4
J: TRBJ1-1
D: .
CDR3: CASSLRQGWAEAFF
DNA: TGTGCCAGCAGTTTAAGGCAGGGTTGGGCTGAAGCTTTCTTT

size: .
V: TRBV9
J: TRBJ2-4
D: TRBD2
CDR3: CASSASGRGNTAKNIQYF
DNA: TGTGCCAGCAGCGCCTCGGGGCGGGGGAACACAGCCAAAAACATTCAGTACTTC

size: few
V: TRBV5-5
J: TRBJ1-6
D: TRBD1
CDR3: CASSQGQPKDSPLHF
DNA: TGTGCCAGCAGCCAGGGACAGCCAAAGGATTCACCCCTCCACTTT

size: few
V: TRBV18
J: TRBJ1-3
D: TRBD1
CDR3: CASSPTTGSSGNTIYF
DNA: TGTGCCAGCTCACCAACGACAGGGAGCTCTGGAAACACCATATATTTT

size: few
V: TRBV7-9
J: TRBJ1-2
D: .
CDR3: CASSLLGAGGILGGYTF
DNA: TGTGCCAGCAGCTTATTGGGAGCGGGCGGAATCCTCGGTGGCTACACCTTC

size: .
V: TRBV5-1
J: TRBJ2-1
D: TRBD1
CDR3: CASSLAAGGSDEQFF
DNA: TGCGCCAGCAGCTTGGCGGCAGGGGGCAGTGATGAGCAGTTCTTC

size: many
V: TRBV24-1
J: TRBJ2-3
D: TRBD2
CDR3: CATSDRSASGASTDTQYF
DNA: TGTGCCACCAGTGACAGGAGTGCTAGCGGGGCTAGCACAGATACGCAGTATTTT

size: few
V: TRBV12-3/TRBV12-4
J: TRBJ2-1
D: .
CDR3: CASSFLRQEQFF
DNA: TGTGCCAGCAGTTTTCTGAGACAAGAGCAGTTCTTC

size: .
V: TRBV2
J: TRBJ2-3
D: TRBD2
CDR3: CASSRRPGLAGRLTDTQYF
DNA: TGTGCCAGCAGTAGAAGACCGGGACTAGCGGGGAGGCTGACAGATACGCAGTATTTT

size: once
V: TRBV28
J: TRBJ1-2
D: .
CDR3: CASSEGGSAGYGYTF
DNA: TGTGCCAGCAGTGAAGGCGGGTCAGCTGGCTATGGCTACACCTTC

size: many
V: TRBV20-1
J: TRBJ2-2
D: TRBD2
CDR3: CSAREASGNTGELFF
DNA: TGCAGTGCTAGAGAGGCTAGCGGGAACACCGGGGAGCTGTTTTTT

size: once
V: TRBV20-1
J: TRBJ1-6
D: TRBD1
CDR3: CSAPGQGANNSPLHF
DNA: TGCAGTGCTCCCGGACAGGGGGCGAATAATTCACCCCTCCACTTT

size: few
V: TRBV12-3/TRBV12-4
J: TRBJ2-3
D: .
CDR3: CASARDPSTDTQYF
DNA: TGTGCCAGCGCTAGGGACCCTAGCACAGATACGCAGTATTTT

size: .
V: TRBV5-1
J: TRBJ2-1
D: TRBD2
CDR3: CASSPAWGSGVYNEQFF
DNA: TGCGCCAGCAGCCCCGCTTGGGGTAGCGGGGTATACAATGAGCAGTTCTTC

size: few
V: TRBV24-1
J: TRBJ2-7
D: .
CDR3: CATSDYTAPYEQYF
DNA: TGTGCCACCAGTGATTACACTGCGCCCTACGAGCAGTACTTC

size: few
V: TRBV29-1
J: TRBJ1-2
D: TRBD1
CDR3: CSGQGVNGYTF
DNA: TGCAGCGGACAGGGCGTCAATGGCTACACCTTC

size: .
V: TRBV5-1
J: TRBJ2-7
D: TRBD1
CDR3: CASSLIQGKAYEQYF
DNA: TGCGCCAGCAGCTTAATACAGGGGAAAGCCTACGAGCAGTACTTC

size: .
V: TRBV11-2
J: TRBJ2-5
D: .
CDR3: CASSLGVAPQETQYF
DNA: TGTGCCAGCAGCTTAGGAGTAGCGCCACAAGAGACCCAGTACTTC

size: once
V: TRBV7-2
J: TRBJ2-1
D: TRBD2
CDR3: CASSSPAGVSYNEQFF
DNA: TGTGCCAGCAGCTCCCCGGCGGGGGTCTCCTACAATGAGCAGTTCTTC

size: .
V: TRBV7-8
J: TRBJ2-4
D: TRBD2
CDR3: CASSLVGREDIQYF
DNA: TGTGCCAGCAGCTTAGTTGGGAGGGAGGACATTCAGTACTTC

size: few
V: TRBV5-1
J: TRBJ2-5
D: TRBD1
CDR3: CASSRTGQGKETQYF
DNA: TGCGCCAGCAGTAGAACAGGACAGGGTAAAGAGACCCAGTACTTC

size: .
V: TRBV29-1
J: TRBJ2-3
D: .
CDR3: CSVDGTNTDTQYF
DNA: TGCAGCGTTGATGGTACTAACACAGATACGCAGTATTTT

size: .
V: TRBV29-1
J: TRBJ2-1
D: TRBD1
CDR3: CSARQGSNEQFF
DNA: TGCAGCGCCCGACAGGGGTCCAATGAGCAGTTCTTC

size: .
V: TRBV29-1
J: TRBJ1-1
D: TRBD1
CDR3: CSVEDRSLTMNTEAFF
DNA: TGCAGCGTTGAGGACAGGAGCTTAACTATGAACACTGAAGCTTTCTTT

size: few
V: TRBV11-3
J: TRBJ2-1
D: TRBD2
CDR3: CASSPLSGSYNEQFF
DNA: TGTGCCAGCAGCCCCCTGAGCGGGAGTTACAATGAGCAGTTCTTC

size: .
V: TRBV20-1
J: TRBJ2-1
D: TRBD2
CDR3: CSARKVAGGYNEQFF
DNA: TGCAGTGCTAGAAAGGTAGCGGGGGGGTACAATGAGCAGTTCTTC

size: many
V: TRBV12-3/TRBV12-4
J: TRBJ2-5
D: .
CDR3: CASSSTRGTQYF
DNA: TGTGCCAGCAGTAGCACTCGGGGGACCCAGTACTTC

size: .
V: TRBV20-1
J: TRBJ2-3
D: TRBD2
CDR3: CSARGSAGGTDTQYF
DNA: TGCAGTGCTAGAGGTTCAGCGGGGGGGACAGATACGCAGTATTTT

size: few
V: TRBV9
J: TRBJ2-1
D: .
CDR3: CASSREMGINNEQFF
DNA: TGTGCCAGCAGCAGAGAGATGGGGATCAACAATGAGCAGTTCTTC

size: many
V: TRBV12-3/TRBV12-4
J: TRBJ2-2
D: .
CDR3: CASSFRMAGNTGELFF
DNA: TGTGCCAGCAGTTTTAGGATGGCCGGGAACACCGGGGAGCTGTTTTTT

size: few
V: TRBV14
J: TRBJ1-2
D: .
CDR3: CASSQKRGGLKPSRGMYGYTF
DNA: TGTGCCAGCAGCCAGAAGCGAGGAGGGTTAAAACCGAGCAGGGGAATGTATGGCTACACCTTC

size: .
V: TRBV29-1
J: TRBJ2-1
D: TRBD2
CDR3: CSLFGLADNEQFF
DNA: TGCAGCCTATTTGGACTAGCGGACAATGAGCAGTTCTTC

size: .
V: TRBV20-1
J: TRBJ2-3
D: TRBD2
CDR3: CSAPRGASGSTDTQYF
DNA: TGCAGTGCCCCCCGGGGGGCTAGCGGGAGCACAGATACGCAGTATTTT

size: .
V: TRBV4-1
J: TRBJ2-1
D: .
CDR3: CASSPSEAASYNEQFF
DNA: TGCGCCAGCAGCCCGTCTGAAGCGGCCTCCTACAATGAGCAGTTCTTC

size: .
V: TRBV20-1
J: TRBJ2-3
D: .
CDR3: CSAVRSGVRTDTQYF
DNA: TGCAGTGCTGTACGGAGCGGAGTACGCACAGATACGCAGTATTTT

size: .
V: TRBV5-1
J: TRBJ2-3
D: .
CDR3: CASSMASGPDTQYF
DNA: TGCGCCAGCAGCATGGCGTCCGGGCCAGATACGCAGTATTTT

size: many
V: TRBV20-1
J: TRBJ2-3
D: TRBD1
CDR3: CSSRGLIYTDTQYF
DNA: TGCAGTTCCAGGGGGCTGATATACACAGATACGCAGTATTTT

size: many
V: TRBV11-2
J: TRBJ2-2
D: .
CDR3: CASSLSEITGELFF
DNA: TGTGCCAGCAGCTTATCAGAGATCACCGGGGAGCTGTTTTTT

size: .
V: TRBV5-5
J: TRBJ1-1
D: .
CDR3: CASSGGRWNTEAFF
DNA: TGTGCCAGCAGCGGGGGACGGTGGAACACTGAAGCTTTCTTT

size: .
V: TRBV10-3
J: TRBJ2-3
D: .
CDR3: CAHNGGGGSDTQYF
DNA: TGTGCCCACAACGGGGGAGGAGGATCAGATACGCAGTATTTT

size: few
V: TRBV6-5
J: TRBJ2-1
D: .
CDR3: CASSYRPPAGSYNEQFF
DNA: TGTGCCAGCAGTTACCGACCCCCGGCGGGTTCTTACAATGAGCAGTTCTTC

size: .
V: TRBV10-2
J: TRBJ2-2
D: TRBD2
CDR3: CASNGGTNTGELFF
DNA: TGCGCCAGCAACGGGGGGACTAACACCGGGGAGCTGTTTTTT